Presented here are 14 T cell receptor beta chains from one specimen sequenced in a study of beta chain features in type 1 diabetes. Study conclusions and caveats: TCRB CDR3 length was moderately but significantly reduced in all four CD4+ subsets of Type 1 diabetes patients.

Expressed TCRB transcripts were sequenced because the entire RNA isolate underwent reverse transcription. The assay was immunoSEQ multiplex PCR, and TCRdb's table has in-frame clones only and misses some. The sample lists about 15,000 clones, 55% to 70% seen once, with less than 2.5% in the top ten. What these receptors recognize is not known. Specimen: Tregs from blood. These receptors all come from a man aged 25-45 years with type 1 diabetes.

The CDR3 DNA reads TGCAGCGTTGGAGACCTGGGGACAGCTCCCTATGGCTACACCTTC. Its translation: CSVGDLGTAPYGYTF. V gene TRBV29-1 combines with J gene TRBJ1-2; 7 positions match TRBD1. After removal of 4 bases from V and 4 bases from J, the junction contained 12 bases not matched to a gene. Germline CDR1 is SQVTM and CDR2 is ANQGSEA. The CDR3 is 15 amino acids.

This chain joins TRBV7-6 and TRBJ2-5; 10 positions match TRBD2. Trimming cost V 4 bases and J 2 bases; bases outside gene matches: 4. The CDR3 covers 15 residues. Germline CDR1 SGHVS, CDR2 FNYEAQ. The CDR3: CASSSLSGGQETQYF. DNA for the CDR3: TGTGCCAGCAGCTCCCTTAGCGGGGGGCAAGAGACCCAGTACTTC. The full variable domain, its missing parts supplied by reference TRBV7-6 and TRBJ2-5, is GAGVSQSPRYKVTKRGQDVALRCDPISGHVSLYWYRQALGQGPEFLTYFNYEAQQDKSGLPNDRFSAERPEGSISTLTIQRTEQRDSAMYRCASSSLSGGQETQYFGPGTRLLVL.

The chain recombines TRBV4-1 with TRBJ2-3; weak D call: TRBD1 (6 bases). The length of the CDR3 is 16 residues. V lost 0 bases and J lost 9, with 19 bases in between. Germline CDR1 and CDR2: MGHRA and YSYEKL. The CDR3 nucleotides are TGCGCCAGCAGCCAAGATCAGGCCAGGGCGACAGGAACGCAGTATTTT. It yields the protein CASSQDQARATGTQYF.

The chain couples TRBV2 to TRBJ2-3, with D possibly matching TRBD2 (6 bases). Looked up from germline, CDR1 is SNHLY and CDR2 is FYNNEI. The germline V and J ends were trimmed by 1 base and 4 bases, with 15 bases remaining between them. The CDR3 length is 16 residues. The CDR3 region is CASSEEGGGWADTQYF. Here the CDR3 DNA reads TGTGCCAGCAGTGAAGAGGGTGGAGGGTGGGCAGATACGCAGTATTTT.

This clone was found once. The rearrangement uses TRBV4-1 and TRBJ1-5; TRBD1 is a possible D gene (5 bases). Trimming removed 8 bases from V and 3 bases from J, with 8 bases in between. Germline lookup yields CDR1 MGHRA and CDR2 YSYEKL. CDR3 length equals 12 residues. The chain's CDR3 is CASGGVNQPQHF. The CDR3 DNA reads as TGCGCCAGCGGAGGGGTCAATCAGCCCCAGCATTTT.

The V and J genes are TRBV4-3 and TRBJ2-7, with no clear D. The CDR3 extends over 14 amino acids. V dropped 2 bases and J dropped 5 bases, with 13 bases sitting between them. Germline values: CDR1 LGHNA, CDR2 YSLEER. DNA of the CDR3: TGCGCCAGCAGCCAAACGCGGATAAGAGACGAGCAGTACTTC. Protein: CASSQTRIRDEQYF.

The rearrangement links TRBV6-5 to TRBJ2-1, with TRBD2 matching 14 bases. Trimming cost V 2 bases and J 9 bases; bases outside gene matches: 6. From germline, CDR1 is MNHEY and CDR2 SVGAGI. The CDR3 consists of 16 residues. The CDR3 loop is CASSYRLAGGPGEQFF. In nucleotides, the CDR3 is TGTGCCAGCAGTTACCGACTAGCGGGAGGGCCTGGTGAGCAGTTCTTC.

The chain is built from TRBV7-9 and TRBJ2-5, with D perhaps matching TRBD2 (5 bases). V gave up 1 base and J gave up 6 bases, with 12 bases separating them. Germline CDR1 SEHNR, CDR2 FQNEAQ (reference sequence). The CDR3 runs to 14 residues. The CDR3 loop is CASSLGSGIQTQYF. The CDR3 DNA follows: TGTGCCAGCAGCTTAGGCTCGGGGATACAGACCCAGTACTTC.

The sample holds a few counts of this clone. The V and J genes are TRBV10-3 and TRBJ1-2, with 7 bases that match TRBD1. Germline lookup yields CDR1 ENHRY and CDR2 SYGVKD. The ends lost 6 bases at V and 5 bases at J; junction bases unmatched: 6. The CDR3 runs 13 residues. CDR3 nucleotide sequence: TGTGCCATCAGCACGGGACAGATTTATGGCTACACCTTC. Its translation is CAISTGQIYGYTF.

This chain joins TRBV5-1 and TRBJ2-1; D is unresolved. Germline V gives CDR1 SGHRS, CDR2 YFSETQ. The CDR3 consists of 15 residues. Trimming removed 2 bases at V and 0 bases at J, with 9 bases between. The CDR3 protein is CASSFGVSSYNEQFF. The DNA for the CDR3 is TGCGCCAGCAGCTTCGGTGTGAGCTCCTACAATGAGCAGTTCTTC.

This clone was recorded a few times. The chain links TRBV7-9 to TRBJ1-2; perhaps TRBD1 as D (5 bases). Looked up from germline, CDR1 is SEHNR and CDR2 is FQNEAQ (reference sequence). The CDR3 runs 13 residues. Trimming removed 3 bases from V and 8 bases from J, with 13 bases in between. This CDR3 reads CASSLDGTQGYTF. DNA for the CDR3: TGTGCCAGCAGCTTGGACGGGACTCAGGGCTACACCTTC.

This clone was seen a handful of times. This chain connects TRBV15 to TRBJ2-3, with TRBD2 matching over 7 bases. V lost 2 bases to trimming and J lost 5 bases; unmatched junction nucleotides: 7. The CDR3 runs to 15 residues. Germline values: CDR1 LNHNV, CDR2 YYDKDF (reference sequence). The CDR3 here is CATSRRTWGGDTQYF. Here the CDR3 DNA reads TGTGCCACCAGCAGACGTACTTGGGGGGGAGATACGCAGTATTTT.

The chain employs TRBV30 and TRBJ2-3; 8 nucleotides align to TRBD2. CDR1 GTSNPN and CDR2 SVGIG come from the germline V gene (reference sequence). Losses at the gene ends were 8 bases for V and 5 bases for J; bases not matched to a gene: 12. This CDR3 contains 14 residues. In nucleotides, the CDR3 is TGTGCCCAAGCCCCCGGGGGGGCCCAAGATACGCAGTATTTT. Translated, it gives CAQAPGGAQDTQYF.

The chain uses TRBV30 and TRBJ1-1, with a weak D call TRBD1 (5 bases). This CDR3 is built from 16 residues. The V gene lost 7 bases and the J gene lost 6 bases, with 27 bases spanning the gap. CDR1 and CDR2 (germline): GTSNPN, SVGIG (reference sequence). CDR3 residues: CALERPRVMGKAEAFF. Here the CDR3 DNA reads TGTGCCTTGGAGAGGCCCAGGGTGATGGGGAAGGCTGAAGCTTTCTTT.